A selection of T cell receptor beta chains follows, all from one sample in a study of T cell responses to AZD1222 COVID-19 vaccine. Libraries were prepared by immunoSEQ multiplex PCR; TCRdb keeps only in-frame clonotypes and omits some of them. The sample shows tens of thousands of clones, around 91% of them seen only once. This specimen consisted of peripheral blood, obtained on day 0 of AZD1222 vaccination. These receptors were obtained from an adult in good health. Both conserved end residues are trimmed from each CDR3.

V	CDR3
TRBV14	ASSVSSGAYNEQF
TRBV2	ASSSTQHTEAF
TRBV18	ASSPPSGLMNTEAF
TRBV6-6	ASSYSLAGAYEQY
TRBV4-2	ASSQDAPPGNTIY
TRBV27	ASSQEALPDGADTQY
TRBV4-3	ASSQDEKTYEQY
TRBV2	ASRANRDTQY
TRBV7-2	ASSSGLAGGNEQF
TRBV28	ASSLTSGSSTDTQY
TRBV10-3	AISESRDYYGYT
TRBV3-1/TRBV3-2	ASSPEWGASGRVNEQY
TRBV18	ASSPNRDNTGELF
TRBV7-5	ARSLAPDRERPEAF
TRBV9	ASSVGDRVTKNIQY
TRBV30	AWEPPTGDYGYT
TRBV3-1/TRBV3-2	ASSQRALAGDEQF
TRBV14	ASSQDIPYEQY
TRBV7-2	ASSTGQGNIQY
TRBV28	ASSTGTGFSGANVLT
TRBV7-8	ASSLFRRQGGRTGELF
TRBV6-1	ASSENENYGYT
TRBV3-1/TRBV3-2	ASSHPLSYEQY
TRBV11-2	ASSFLAGSPSGANVLT
TRBV5-1	ASSLGHEAF
TRBV4-1	ASSPGDRTYEQY
TRBV19	ASSPTWGAGYEQY
TRBV19	ASRGQGQTGELF
TRBV7-2	ASSLAGLAGDPYEQY
TRBV7-2	ASRVGGSYEQY
TRBV16	ASSQYRGNTEAF
TRBV28	ASNRSLAGNTIY
TRBV21-1	ASSSQATSFF
TRBV24-1	ATSREPGTDTQY
TRBV19	ASTQAGQFYGYT
TRBV27	ASSVRDGSDSPLH
TRBV7-2	ASSLAGTGQYEQY
TRBV7-2	ASSLGGSGFEQY
TRBV7-8	ASSLGSSSYEQY
TRBV5-6	ASSQAGLGSYEQY
TRBV5-1	ASSLRQGNGYT
TRBV4-1	ASSQERASGSPDTQY
TRBV7-9	ASSALASEDPGELF
TRBV12-3/TRBV12-4	ASSPTGGNTIY
TRBV11-2	ASSHSGGNYEQY
TRBV5-1	ASSLSLAGALSYNEQF
TRBV5-1	ASSLVRGPTGGELF
TRBV7-2	ASSPRDRGAYEQY
TRBV5-4	ASSPTGGRLDEQY
TRBV5-1	ASSLFLSPGQQNSGANVLT
TRBV20-1	SALLGSEAF
TRBV7-9	ASSSQQLANEKLF
TRBV6-6	ASSHTANTEAF